This TCR beta chain was recovered during a study of T cell repertoires in cytomegalovirus infection. Study-level information: Carrying CMV and the relevant HLA type showed in public TCR beta signatures.

This clonotype appeared many times. TCRdb re-called the reads with MiXCR, one entry per CDR3 protein. The repertoire holds around 210,000 distinct CDR3 sequences, with approximately 6.7% as singletons. The CDR3 consists of 13 residues. The germline gives CDR1 MNHEY, CDR2 SVGEGT. V lost 7 bases, J lost 8 bases, and 6 bases stayed unmatched. Sequenced: PBMCs. This TCR derives from a human donor in good health (CMV status not recorded). Some clones in this sample may be carry-over from other donors' samples. The chain combines TRBV6-2 or TRBV6-3 with TRBJ2-3; 10 nucleotides agree with TRBD2. The CDR3 region is CASNLAGEGTQYF. The CDR3 bases are TGTGCCAGCAATCTAGCGGGGGAAGGTACGCAGTATTTT.